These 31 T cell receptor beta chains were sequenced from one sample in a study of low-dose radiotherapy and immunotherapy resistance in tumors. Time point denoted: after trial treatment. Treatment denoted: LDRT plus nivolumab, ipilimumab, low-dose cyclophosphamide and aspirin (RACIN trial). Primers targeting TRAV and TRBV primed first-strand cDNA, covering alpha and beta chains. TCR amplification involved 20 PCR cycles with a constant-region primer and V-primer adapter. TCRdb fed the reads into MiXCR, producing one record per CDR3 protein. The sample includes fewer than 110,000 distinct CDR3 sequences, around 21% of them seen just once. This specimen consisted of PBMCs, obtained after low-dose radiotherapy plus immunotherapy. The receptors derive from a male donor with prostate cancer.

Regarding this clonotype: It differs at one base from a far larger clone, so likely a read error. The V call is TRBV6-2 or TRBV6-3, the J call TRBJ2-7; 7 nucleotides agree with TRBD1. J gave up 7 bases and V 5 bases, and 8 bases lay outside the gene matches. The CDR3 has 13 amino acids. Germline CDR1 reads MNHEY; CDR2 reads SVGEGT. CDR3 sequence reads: CASSPGTDNEQYF. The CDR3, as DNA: TGTGCCAGCAGTCCGGGGACAGACAATGAGCAGTACTTC.

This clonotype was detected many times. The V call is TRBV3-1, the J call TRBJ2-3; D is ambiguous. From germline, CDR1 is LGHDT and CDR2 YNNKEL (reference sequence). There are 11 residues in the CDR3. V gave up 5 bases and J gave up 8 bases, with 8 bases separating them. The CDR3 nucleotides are TGTGCCAGCAGCTTCGTAGGTACGCAGTATTTT. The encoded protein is CASSFVGTQYF.

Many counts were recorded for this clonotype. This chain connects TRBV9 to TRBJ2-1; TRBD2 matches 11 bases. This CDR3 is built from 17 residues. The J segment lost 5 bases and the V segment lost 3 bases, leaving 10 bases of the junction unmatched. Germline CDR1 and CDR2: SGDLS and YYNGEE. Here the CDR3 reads CASSDPQNSGGDNEQFF. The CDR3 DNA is TGTGCCAGCAGCGACCCTCAAAATAGCGGGGGGGACAATGAGCAGTTCTTC.

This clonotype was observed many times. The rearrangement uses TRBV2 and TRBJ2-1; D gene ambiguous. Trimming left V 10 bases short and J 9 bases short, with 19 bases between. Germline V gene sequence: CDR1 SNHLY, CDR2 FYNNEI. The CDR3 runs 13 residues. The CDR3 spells CATSRTTRSEQFF. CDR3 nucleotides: TGTGCCACCTCAAGGACCACACGTAGTGAGCAGTTCTTC.

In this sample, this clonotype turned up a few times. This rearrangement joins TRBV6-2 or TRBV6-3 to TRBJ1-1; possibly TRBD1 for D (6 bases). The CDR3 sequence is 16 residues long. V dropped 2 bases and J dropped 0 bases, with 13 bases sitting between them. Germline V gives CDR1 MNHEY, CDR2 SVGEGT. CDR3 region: CASSYVWGRMNTEAFF. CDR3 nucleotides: TGTGCCAGCAGTTACGTGTGGGGGCGAATGAACACTGAAGCTTTCTTT.

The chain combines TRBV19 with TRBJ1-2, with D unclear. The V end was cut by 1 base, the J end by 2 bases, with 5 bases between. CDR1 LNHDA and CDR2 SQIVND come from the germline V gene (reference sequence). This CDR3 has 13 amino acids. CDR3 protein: CASSIGGNYGYTF. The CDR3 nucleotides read TGTGCCAGTAGTATAGGGGGAAACTATGGCTACACCTTC.

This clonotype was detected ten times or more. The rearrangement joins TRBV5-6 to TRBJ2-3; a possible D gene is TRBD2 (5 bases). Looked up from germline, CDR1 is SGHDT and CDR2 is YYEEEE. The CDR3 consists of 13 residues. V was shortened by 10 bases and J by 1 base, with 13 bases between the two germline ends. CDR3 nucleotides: TGTGCCTCGGTCAGGCGGGGCACAGATACGCAGTATTTT. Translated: CASVRRGTDTQYF. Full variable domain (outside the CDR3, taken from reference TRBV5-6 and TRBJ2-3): DAGVTQSPTHLIKTRGQQVTLRCSPKSGHDTVSWYQQALGQGPQFIFQYYEEEERQRGNFPDRFSGHQFPNYSSELNVNALLLGDSALYLCASVRRGTDTQYFGPGTRLTVL.

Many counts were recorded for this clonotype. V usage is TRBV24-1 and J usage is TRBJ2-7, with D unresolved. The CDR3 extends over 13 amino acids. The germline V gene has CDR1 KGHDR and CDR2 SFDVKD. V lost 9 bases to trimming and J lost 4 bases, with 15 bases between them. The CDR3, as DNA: TGTGCCACCCAGGACCTCCCGATGTACGAGCAGTACTTC. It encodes CATQDLPMYEQYF.

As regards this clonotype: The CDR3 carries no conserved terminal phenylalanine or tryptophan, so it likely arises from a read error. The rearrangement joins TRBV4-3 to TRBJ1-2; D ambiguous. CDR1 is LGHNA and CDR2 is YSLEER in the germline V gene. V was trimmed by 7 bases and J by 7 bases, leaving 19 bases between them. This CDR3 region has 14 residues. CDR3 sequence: CASKRPPREAGYTI. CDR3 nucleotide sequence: TGCGCCAGCAAACGGCCTCCGAGGGAGGCTGGCTACACCATC.

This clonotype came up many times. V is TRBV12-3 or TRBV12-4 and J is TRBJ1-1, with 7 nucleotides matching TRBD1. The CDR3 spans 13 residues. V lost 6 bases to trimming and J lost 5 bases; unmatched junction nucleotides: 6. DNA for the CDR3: TGTGCCAGCAGCCCCGACAGGGTGACTGAAGCTTTCTTT. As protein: CASSPDRVTEAFF.

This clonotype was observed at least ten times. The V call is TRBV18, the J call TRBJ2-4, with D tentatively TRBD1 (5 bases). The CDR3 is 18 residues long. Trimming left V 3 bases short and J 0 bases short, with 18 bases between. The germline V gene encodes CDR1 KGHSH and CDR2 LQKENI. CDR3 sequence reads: CASSPSSGQTGAKNIQYF. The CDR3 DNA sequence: TGTGCCAGCTCACCTTCATCAGGGCAAACGGGAGCCAAAAACATTCAGTACTTC.

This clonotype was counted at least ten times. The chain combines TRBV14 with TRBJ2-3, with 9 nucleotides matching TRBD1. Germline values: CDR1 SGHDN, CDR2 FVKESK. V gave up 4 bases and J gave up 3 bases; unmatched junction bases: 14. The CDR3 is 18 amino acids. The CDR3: CASSPEYGRGQGTDTQYF. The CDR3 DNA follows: TGTGCCAGCAGCCCCGAATACGGAAGGGGACAGGGTACAGATACGCAGTATTTT. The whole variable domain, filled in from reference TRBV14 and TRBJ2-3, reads EAGVTQFPSHSVIEKGQTVTLRCDPISGHDNLYWYRRVMGKEIKFLLHFVKESKQDESGMPNNRFLAERTGGTYSTLKVQPAELEDSGVYFCASSPEYGRGQGTDTQYFGPGTRLTVL.

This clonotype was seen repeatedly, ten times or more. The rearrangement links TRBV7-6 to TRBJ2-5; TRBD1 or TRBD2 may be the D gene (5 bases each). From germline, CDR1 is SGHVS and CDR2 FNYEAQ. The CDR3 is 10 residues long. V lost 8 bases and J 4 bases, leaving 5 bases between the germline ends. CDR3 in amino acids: CASGGETQYF. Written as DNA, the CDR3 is TGTGCCAGCGGGGGAGAGACCCAGTACTTC.

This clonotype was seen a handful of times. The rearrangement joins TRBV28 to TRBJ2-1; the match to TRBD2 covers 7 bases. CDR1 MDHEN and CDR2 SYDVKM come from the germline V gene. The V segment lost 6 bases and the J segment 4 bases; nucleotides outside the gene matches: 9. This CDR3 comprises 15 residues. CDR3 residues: CASRRGGGSYNEQFF. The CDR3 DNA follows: TGTGCCAGCAGGCGAGGAGGCGGGAGTTACAATGAGCAGTTCTTC.

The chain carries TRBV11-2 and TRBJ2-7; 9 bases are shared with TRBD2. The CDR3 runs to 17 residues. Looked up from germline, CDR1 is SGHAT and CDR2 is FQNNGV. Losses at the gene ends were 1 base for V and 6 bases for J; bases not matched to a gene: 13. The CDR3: CASSLAGGGATLAEQYF. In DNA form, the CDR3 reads TGTGCCAGCAGCTTAGCGGGCGGGGGGGCAACCCTGGCCGAGCAGTACTTC.

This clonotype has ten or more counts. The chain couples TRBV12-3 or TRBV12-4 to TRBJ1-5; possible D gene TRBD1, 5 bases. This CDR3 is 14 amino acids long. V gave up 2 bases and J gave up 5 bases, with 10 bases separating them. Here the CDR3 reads CASSLQGGYQPQHF. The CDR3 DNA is TGTGCCAGCAGTTTACAGGGAGGGTATCAGCCCCAGCATTTT.

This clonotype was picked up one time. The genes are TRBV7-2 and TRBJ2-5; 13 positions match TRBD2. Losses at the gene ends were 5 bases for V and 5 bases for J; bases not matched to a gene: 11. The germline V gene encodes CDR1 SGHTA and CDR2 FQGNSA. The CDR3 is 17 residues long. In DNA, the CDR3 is TGTGCCAGCAGCCAGGGACTAGCGGGACCTGCGGGGGAGACCCAGTACTTC. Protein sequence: CASSQGLAGPAGETQYF.

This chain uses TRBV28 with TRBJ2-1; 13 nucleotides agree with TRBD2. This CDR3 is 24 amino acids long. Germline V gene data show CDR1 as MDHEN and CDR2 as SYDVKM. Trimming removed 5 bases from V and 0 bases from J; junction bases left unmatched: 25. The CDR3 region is CASSTIEGHTGTSGKRSSYNEQFF. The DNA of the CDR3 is TGTGCCAGCAGTACCATCGAGGGACACACCGGGACTAGCGGGAAGAGGAGCTCCTACAATGAGCAGTTCTTC. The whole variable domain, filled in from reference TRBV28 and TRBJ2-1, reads DVKVTQSSRYLVKRTGEKVFLECVQDMDHENMFWYRQDPGLGLRLIYFSYDVKMKEKGDIPEGYSVSREKKERFSLILESASTNQTSMYLCASSTIEGHTGTSGKRSSYNEQFFGPGTRLTVL.

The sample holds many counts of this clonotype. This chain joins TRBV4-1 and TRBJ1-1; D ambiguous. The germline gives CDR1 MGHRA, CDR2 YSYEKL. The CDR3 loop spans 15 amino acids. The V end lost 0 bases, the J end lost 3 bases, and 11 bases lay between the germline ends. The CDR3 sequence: CASSQDTGRDTEAFF. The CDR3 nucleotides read TGCGCCAGCAGCCAAGATACCGGGAGGGACACTGAAGCTTTCTTT.

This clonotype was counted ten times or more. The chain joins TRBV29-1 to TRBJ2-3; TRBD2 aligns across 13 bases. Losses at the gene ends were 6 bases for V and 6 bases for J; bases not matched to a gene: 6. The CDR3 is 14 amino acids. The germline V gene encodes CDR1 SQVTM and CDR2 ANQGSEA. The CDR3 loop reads CSVGLAGAIDTQYF. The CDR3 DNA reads TGCAGCGTCGGACTAGCGGGGGCTATTGATACGCAGTATTTT.

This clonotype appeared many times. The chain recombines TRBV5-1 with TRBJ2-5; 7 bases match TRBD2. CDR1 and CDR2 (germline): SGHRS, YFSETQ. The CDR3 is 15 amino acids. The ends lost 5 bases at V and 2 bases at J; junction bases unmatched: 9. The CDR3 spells CASRTVPGGQETQYF. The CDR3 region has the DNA TGCGCCAGCAGGACAGTCCCCGGGGGGCAAGAGACCCAGTACTTC.

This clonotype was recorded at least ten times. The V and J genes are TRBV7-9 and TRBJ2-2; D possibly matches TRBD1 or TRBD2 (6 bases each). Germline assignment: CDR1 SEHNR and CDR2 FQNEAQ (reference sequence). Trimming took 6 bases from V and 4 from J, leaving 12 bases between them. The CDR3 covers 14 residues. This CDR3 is CASRGGQLTGELFF. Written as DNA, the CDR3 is TGTGCCAGCAGGGGGGGACAACTCACCGGGGAGCTGTTTTTT.

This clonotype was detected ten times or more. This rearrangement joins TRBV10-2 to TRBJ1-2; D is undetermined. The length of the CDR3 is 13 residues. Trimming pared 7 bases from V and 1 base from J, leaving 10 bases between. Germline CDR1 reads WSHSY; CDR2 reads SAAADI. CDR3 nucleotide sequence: TGCGCCAGCATTGATTTGAGTAACTATGGCTACACCTTC. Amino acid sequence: CASIDLSNYGYTF.

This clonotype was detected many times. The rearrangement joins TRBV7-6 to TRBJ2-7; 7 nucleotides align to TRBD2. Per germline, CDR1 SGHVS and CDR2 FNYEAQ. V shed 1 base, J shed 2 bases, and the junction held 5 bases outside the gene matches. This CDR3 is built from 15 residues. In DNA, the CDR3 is TGTGCCAGCAGCTTAGTGGCGGGGGTTACCTACGAGCAGTACTTC. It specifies CASSLVAGVTYEQYF.

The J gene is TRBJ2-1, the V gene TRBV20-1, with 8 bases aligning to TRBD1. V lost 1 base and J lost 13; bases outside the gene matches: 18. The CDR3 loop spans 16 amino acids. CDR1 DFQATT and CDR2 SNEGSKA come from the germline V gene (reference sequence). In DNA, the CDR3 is TGCAGTGCTAGAGCAGCCGGGAGAATCCGGGACAGGAACCAGTTCTTC. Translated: CSARAAGRIRDRNQFF.

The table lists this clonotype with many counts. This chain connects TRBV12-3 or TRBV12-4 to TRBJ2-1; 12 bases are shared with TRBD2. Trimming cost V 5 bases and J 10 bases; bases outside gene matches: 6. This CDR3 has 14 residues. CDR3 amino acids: CASSPTSGGREQFF. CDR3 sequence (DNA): TGTGCCAGCAGTCCGACTAGCGGGGGAAGAGAGCAGTTCTTC.

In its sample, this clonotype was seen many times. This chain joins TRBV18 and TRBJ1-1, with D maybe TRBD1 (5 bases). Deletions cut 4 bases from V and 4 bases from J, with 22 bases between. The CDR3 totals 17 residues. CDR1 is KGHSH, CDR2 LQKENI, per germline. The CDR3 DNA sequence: TGTGCCAGCTCACAACTGGACACCGGGGGAGGTGGCACTGAAGCTTTCTTT. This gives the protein CASSQLDTGGGGTEAFF.

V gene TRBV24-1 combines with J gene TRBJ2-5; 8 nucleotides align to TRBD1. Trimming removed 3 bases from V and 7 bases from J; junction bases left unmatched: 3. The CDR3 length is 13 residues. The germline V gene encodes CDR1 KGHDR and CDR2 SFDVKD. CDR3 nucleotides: TGTGCCACCAGTGATGGACAGGGCCCGACCCAGTACTTC. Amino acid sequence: CATSDGQGPTQYF.

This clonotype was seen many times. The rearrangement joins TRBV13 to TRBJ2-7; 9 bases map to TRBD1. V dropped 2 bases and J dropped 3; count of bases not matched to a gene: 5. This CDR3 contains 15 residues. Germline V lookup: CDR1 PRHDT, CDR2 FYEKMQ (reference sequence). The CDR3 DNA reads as TGTGCCAGCAGCTTATTGGGGACAGGGTTCTACGAGCAGTACTTC. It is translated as CASSLLGTGFYEQYF.

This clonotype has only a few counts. CDR3 nucleotides: TGTGCCAGCAGTGGAGGGGTGCCTGGGGCCAACGTCCTGACTTTC. Protein product: CASSGGVPGANVLTF. This rearrangement joins TRBV6-1 to TRBJ2-6; D is tentatively TRBD1 or TRBD2 (5 bases each). V shed 4 bases and J shed 2 bases, with 9 bases lying between them. The length of the CDR3 is 15 residues. From germline, CDR1 is MNHNS and CDR2 SASEGT.

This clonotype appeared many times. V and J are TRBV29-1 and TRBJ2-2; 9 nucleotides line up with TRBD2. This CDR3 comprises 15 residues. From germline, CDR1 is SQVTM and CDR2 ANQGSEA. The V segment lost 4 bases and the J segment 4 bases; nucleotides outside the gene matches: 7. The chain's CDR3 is CSVVGGGAFTGELFF. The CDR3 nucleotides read TGCAGCGTTGTTGGCGGGGGGGCGTTCACCGGGGAGCTGTTTTTT.